The entry that follows covers one T cell receptor beta chain sequence. The antigen remains undetermined. It was RNA transcripts that yielded the amplified TCR beta CDR3 regions. Researchers ran a first-round RT-PCR on the TCR CDR3 using the HTBI primer set. TCRdb independently ran MiXCR on the multiplex PCR reads; one entry per CDR3 protein. The sample includes some 500,000 distinct CDR3 sequences, around 15% of them seen just once. These data come from a study of T cells in Graves' hyperthyroidism and ophthalmopathy. CDR1 is MNHEY, CDR2 SMNVEV, per germline (reference sequence). Trimming shortened V by 6 bases and J by 5 bases, and 16 bases separated the two germline ends. This CDR3 region has 14 residues. Study observations and caveats: Within blood appeared most thyroid clonotypes that had expanded above 0.001. Classification by a 13 V-J model distinguished ophthalmopathy from stable hyperthyroidism.

For the diagnoses, clinical symptoms, serum thyroxine and TRAb, thyroid ultrasound and orbital computed tomography were used. The clonotype was recovered from a woman aged 25 to 39 with Graves' ophthalmopathy. The chain has TRBV27 and TRBJ2-5; possibly TRBD1 for D (5 bases). Input material: blood. CDR3 protein: CASRRSPPGETQYF. The CDR3 nucleotides read TGTGCCAGCAGGAGGTCCCCTCCAGGGGAGACCCAGTACTTC.